Given below is one T cell receptor (beta chain) in context. Its antigen remains unidentified. These data come from a study of neoadjuvant nivolumab and ipilimumab in lung cancer. Assay: immunoSEQ multiplex PCR; the TCRdb copy retains only in-frame clones and omits some. The sample has some 50,000 clones, around nine tenths seen once. CDR3 size: 15 residues. V trimming: 1 base; J trimming: 6 bases; junction bases outside the gene matches: 5. CDR1 is SEHNR, CDR2 FQNEAQ, per germline (reference sequence). Study results and limitations: Resected-tumor TCR richness correlated positively with pretherapy blood richness. TCR clonality did not significantly correlate with pathologic tumor regression.

The chain couples TRBV7-9 to TRBJ2-3, with 9 bases lining up with TRBD1. This TCR came from an adult with non-small cell lung cancer. Some clones in this sample may be carry-over from other donors' samples. The starting material was blood, obtained before neoadjuvant nivolumab, alone or with ipilimumab. The CDR3: CASSLGDRVTDTQYF. The DNA of the CDR3 is TGTGCCAGCAGCTTAGGGGACAGGGTCACGGATACGCAGTATTTT. The whole variable domain, filled in from reference TRBV7-9 and TRBJ2-3, reads DTGVSQNPRHKITKRGQNVTFRCDPISEHNRLYWYRQTLGQGPEFLTYFQNEAQLEKSRLLSDRFSAERPKGSFSTLEIQRTEQGDSAMYLCASSLGDRVTDTQYFGPGTRLTVL.